This paragraph covers one T cell receptor beta chain sequence. No antigen is known for it. Germline V gives CDR1 LGHNA, CDR2 YSLEER. V was clipped by 0 bases and J by 5 bases, with 13 bases between them. The CDR3 is made up of 15 amino acids. Generated by immunoSEQ multiplex PCR, the TCRdb table keeps only in-frame clones and is missing some. The profile shows some 84,000 clones, 81% of them singletons. These data come from a study of PD-1 blockade in mismatch repair-deficient tumors. Across the study: Patients had approximately 12 mismatch repair-deficient cancer types, all previously treated and progressing. General study findings and limits: Tumor-resident clones, often absent from pretreatment blood, expanded after pembrolizumab and then contracted.

PCR or immunohistochemistry showed mismatch repair deficiency in every enrolled patient. TCRs were sequenced from a few patients responding to pembrolizumab. The origin of this receptor is an adult with mismatch repair-deficient cancer. Sequencing used peripheral blood, obtained 12 weeks after starting pembrolizumab. V and J are TRBV4-3 and TRBJ2-5; D ambiguous. The CDR3 loop is CASSQEVGRGETQYF. In DNA form, the CDR3 reads TGCGCCAGCAGCCAAGAAGTCGGAAGAGGTGAGACCCAGTACTTC.